This T cell receptor beta chain was obtained from a study of identical twins. Study-level findings and limits: Fewer insertions marked abundant cord blood beta clonotypes; young adult naive trended weakly, memory not at all. Weaker excess twin sharing was observed in beta out-of-frame sequences. Instead of following the same donors, the conclusions were based on cross-sectional statistical analysis.

In regard to this clonotype: The antigen is not known.

Germline CDR1 SEHNR, CDR2 FQNEAQ (reference sequence). This CDR3 spans 14 amino acids. V was pared by 2 bases and J by 7 bases, with 12 bases between. Template switching supplied a universal primer site; unique molecular identifiers were carried on the cDNA. TCRdb independently ran MiXCR on the 5' RACE reads; one entry per CDR3 protein. The data hold about 200,000 distinct CDR3 sequences, with 10% to 13% observed a single time. The rearrangement uses TRBV7-9 and TRBJ1-3; D might be TRBD1 (5 bases). The origin of this receptor is a man aged 50-59 years in good health. The sample taken for sequencing was memory T cells sorted from blood. The CDR3 region is CASSLMAGRNTIYF. The CDR3 DNA reads TGTGCCAGCAGCTTAATGGCAGGGAGGAACACCATATATTTT.